This T cell receptor beta chain was retrieved from a study of T cells after yellow fever vaccination. Deletions cut 0 bases from V and 5 bases from J, with 16 bases between. The length of the CDR3 is 17 residues. Germline V gene lookup returns CDR1 LGHNA and CDR2 YSLEER. TCRdb reanalysed the 5' RACE reads using MiXCR and keeps one entry per CDR3 protein. The data show about 430,000 distinct CDR3 sequences, with 18% seen just once and 15% to 20% held by the top ten. General study results and limits: Overall, a small share of clonotypes was seen in both CD4 and CD8 compartments. Re-detected after boosting: most primary clones, about 95% of CD4 and about 85% of CD8. The secondary T-cell response peaked on day 5, not day 15, but was weaker.

This clonotype was seen only a few times. The target antigen is unknown. The chain joins TRBV4-3 to TRBJ2-2; a weak D match, TRBD2 (7 bases). The origin of this receptor is a man between 18 and 29 years old who received the YFV17D yellow fever vaccine. This material consisted of PBMCs, taken before the yellow fever booster vaccination. CDR3: CASSQEPAGAGTGELFF. The CDR3 DNA reads TGCGCCAGCAGCCAAGAACCCGCGGGGGCCGGAACCGGGGAGCTGTTTTTT.